The 10 T cell receptor beta chains given below trace back to one sample, sequenced in a study of cytomegalovirus exposure and HLA in healthy donors. 13 Jbeta primers and 60 Vbeta primers were used for the PCR. Assay: immunoSEQ multiplex PCR; the TCRdb copy retains only in-frame clones and omits some. Of about 100,000 clones detected, 65% to 80% appear once; the ten largest clones hold about 6.6%. The sequencing input was PBMCs. The receptor source for this set is a man aged 35-49 years in good health and CMV-seropositive.

The V and J genes are TRBV6-5 and TRBJ1-2; 8 bases align to TRBD1. The CDR3 has 13 amino acids. Germline-derived CDR1 and CDR2 are MNHEY and SVGAGI. V lost 6 bases and J lost 6; bases outside the gene matches: 6. In nucleotides, the CDR3 is TGTGCCAGCAGGAAGACAGGGGAAGATGGCTACACCTTC. This sequence encodes CASRKTGEDGYTF.

The V and J genes are TRBV9 and TRBJ1-4, with unresolved D. The germline gives CDR1 SGDLS, CDR2 YYNGEE. The V end lost 0 bases, the J end lost 0 bases, and 6 bases lay between the germline ends. The CDR3 contains 15 residues. CDR3: CASSVGGTTNEKLFF. The CDR3 DNA is TGTGCCAGCAGCGTAGGAGGGACAACTAATGAAAAACTGTTTTTT.

The chain uses TRBV5-1 and TRBJ1-2; 8 bases line up with TRBD1. From germline, CDR1 is SGHRS and CDR2 YFSETQ. This CDR3 has 14 amino acids. Unmatched junction bases numbered 1, after V lost 0 bases and J lost 3 bases. Written as DNA, the CDR3 is TGCGCCAGCAGCTTGGTACAGGGGGACTATGGCTACACCTTC. It specifies CASSLVQGDYGYTF.

The rearrangement joins TRBV5-1 to TRBJ1-5; no firm D call. The CDR3 is made up of 15 amino acids. V was clipped by 0 bases and J by 2 bases, with 9 bases between them. The germline V gene encodes CDR1 SGHRS and CDR2 YFSETQ. The CDR3 reads CASSLGGSGNQPQHF. The CDR3 DNA reads as TGCGCCAGCAGCTTGGGAGGAAGTGGCAATCAGCCCCAGCATTTT.

V is TRBV9 and J is TRBJ1-1, with D maybe TRBD1 (6 bases). CDR1 is SGDLS, CDR2 YYNGEE, per germline. The CDR3 covers 14 residues. The V end lost 3 bases, the J end lost 1 base, and 10 bases lay between the germline ends. The DNA for the CDR3 is TGTGCCAGCAGCGCACAGACAGGGAACACTGAAGCTTTCTTT. It specifies CASSAQTGNTEAFF.

CDR3 in amino acids: CASSTRGGRVNYGYTF. CDR3 coding DNA: TGTGCCAGCAGCACCCGCGGGGGCAGAGTTAACTATGGCTACACCTTC. The chain couples TRBV7-2 to TRBJ1-2; the D gene is possibly TRBD1 (6 bases). V shed 5 bases and J shed 1 base, with 17 bases lying between them. Germline assignment: CDR1 SGHTA and CDR2 FQGNSA. The CDR3 length is 16 residues. Full variable domain (rest looked up from reference TRBV7-2 and TRBJ1-2): GAGVSQSPSNKVTEKGKDVELRCDPISGHTALYWYRQSLGQGLEFLIYFQGNSAPDKSGLPSDRFSAERTGGSVSTLTIQRTQQEDSAVYLCASSTRGGRVNYGYTFGSGTRLTVV.

J is TRBJ2-6 and V is TRBV7-2, with D perhaps TRBD1 (5 bases). Germline values: CDR1 SGHTA, CDR2 FQGNSA. V was pared by 4 bases and J by 0 bases, with 10 bases between. The CDR3 has 16 amino acids. CDR3 sequence: CASSSTVSSGANVLTF. In DNA, the CDR3 is TGTGCCAGCAGCTCGACAGTTTCCTCTGGGGCCAACGTCCTGACTTTC. The whole variable domain, filled in from reference TRBV7-2 and TRBJ2-6, reads GAGVSQSPSNKVTEKGKDVELRCDPISGHTALYWYRQSLGQGLEFLIYFQGNSAPDKSGLPSDRFSAERTGGSVSTLTIQRTQQEDSAVYLCASSSTVSSGANVLTFGAGSRLTVL.

This clone was seen a single time. The chain is built from TRBV27 and TRBJ1-5; D not resolved. The CDR3 runs to 13 residues. The germline V gene has CDR1 MNHEY and CDR2 SMNVEV (reference sequence). V lost 3 bases and J 6 bases, leaving 9 bases between the germline ends. CDR3 sequence: CASSLRVGQPQHF. The CDR3 region has the DNA TGTGCCAGCAGTTTGAGGGTGGGTCAGCCCCAGCATTTT.

V usage is TRBV5-1 and J usage is TRBJ2-2, with 8 bases matching TRBD1. This CDR3 is 19 amino acids long. Germline CDR1 reads SGHRS; CDR2 reads YFSETQ. V shed 4 bases and J 5 bases; nucleotides not matched to a gene: 19. The CDR3 sequence: CASSKGQGTGAVETGELFF. The CDR3 DNA sequence: TGCGCCAGCAGCAAAGGACAGGGCACGGGAGCAGTAGAGACCGGGGAGCTGTTTTTT.

The CDR3 sequence: CASSRTGYYEQYF. The CDR3 nucleotides are TGTGCCAGCAGCCGGACAGGCTACTACGAGCAGTACTTC. The chain has TRBV6-5 and TRBJ2-7; 7 bases line up with TRBD1. V shed 6 bases, J shed 3 bases, and the junction held 5 bases outside the gene matches. Germline CDR1 reads MNHEY; CDR2 reads SVGAGI. The CDR3 runs to 13 residues.